The TCR beta chain described here comes from a study of cytomegalovirus exposure and HLA in healthy donors (dated by TCRdb to about 2017). General notes on the study: According to an earlier analysis of 587 of the donors, roughly 180 million T cells yielded 95 million to 140 million unique TCR beta sequences and approximately 300 Gb of sequence data. The genetic ancestry cluster associated with self-reported Caucasian donors included 81% of the roughly 380 genotyped donors. Roughly five DR-DQ haplotypes were treated as single units for association and clustering because of strong linkage in the cohort. The aim of the study was to test whether cataloging public T cell receptors could identify signatures of past pathogen exposure. To study patterns of TCR occurrence, a later analysis re-analyzed previously published TCR beta repertoires from 550 to 800 donors and added high-resolution HLA genotyping. Alongside the repertoire data, information on donor age, sex, ethnicity and CMV serostatus was compiled. To predict cytomegalovirus infection status, the study brought together high-throughput TCR immunosequencing, statistical association of individual TCRs with disease status, and machine learning. Using immunosequencing, the study profiled T cell repertoires from some 670 subjects and related those repertoires to cytomegalovirus serostatus. An earlier analysis of around 580 of the donors used high-throughput TCR beta sequencing to judge whether each TCR beta V gene segment behaved as functional or pseudogenic. Among 398 genotyped donors of the cohort, an average of 235,054 unique TCR beta nucleotide sequences were sequenced per donor, about a sixth of them non-productive. The number of typed donors differed by locus: roughly 629-640 for A, B, C, DRB1 and DQB1; 500 to 550 for DQA1; fewer than 610 for DPA1; and some 430 for DPB1. About 330 gigabases of sequencing data and around 80 million unique TCR sequences made up an early release that covered around 640 HLA-typed donors. In the later analysis, no new phenotypic data were used to find candidate immune exposures; instead, reliance was placed on TCR beta sequences and their occurrence across donors. Genome-wide SNP genotypes for about 55% of the roughly 670 donors were used in a later genetic analysis, which treated that subset as a discovery cohort. Every repertoire in the discovery cohort had been generated on one and the same sequencing platform. Both class I and class II loci were covered by HLA typing, at four-digit resolution. A separate validation cohort of some 130 different subjects was used in addition to the approximately 670-subject first cohort.

Overall study outcomes, separate from this receptor: Correlated functional status among segregating V segments might reflect linkage disequilibrium, but an unknown experimental factor could not be ruled out. This cohort had only TCR beta chains sequenced, and the lack of alpha or paired-chain data limited which features could be detected. A further reported finding was that TCR beta sequences accurately predicted the HLA-A and HLA-B alleles for most subjects in the first cohort. The classifier was reported to diagnose cytomegalovirus status with high specificity and sensitivity in both the original and validation cohorts. Several of the top co-occurrence clusters appeared to be linked to parvovirus B19, influenza, CMV and Epstein-Barr virus, according to a later analysis. Because HLA typing was missing for some donors at each locus, association tests included only the typed subset. In vitro tests confirmed that a few of the cytomegalovirus-associated TCR beta chains recognize cytomegalovirus antigens. A later analysis found that HLA-associated TCR beta chains were more clonally expanded and had lower generation probabilities than equally common non-associated chains. V-gene and J-gene trimming of TCR beta chains was associated with a missense DCLRE1C variant in a later genetic analysis, and the association was replicated in an independent cohort. Over 15 rarely observed V segments, including chromosome 9 orphons, were excluded from the earlier analysis of several hundred of the donors because counts were too low. A later genetic analysis reported fewer N-insertions in productive TCRs among donors in an Asian-associated ancestry cluster than the roughly 640-donor mean. When HLA alleles, especially DR and DQ, strongly co-occurred, attributing TCR associations to individual alleles was difficult. An earlier analysis of around 500 of the donors showed that most TCR beta V segments appeared in productive rearrangements either about 90% or about 30% of the time, which broadly matched IMGT annotations. The study listed approximately 150 TCR beta chains as associated with cytomegalovirus. At a false discovery rate of 0.05, a later analysis linked roughly 17,000 TCR beta sequences to specific HLA alleles. A group of highly shared sequence variants was considered likely to be a technical artifact of the sequencing pipeline. A later analysis found that TCR association rates varied across HLA loci, with DRB1 alleles showing the most associated TCRs and HLA-C alleles the fewest. Some IMGT-functional V segments, including TRBV6-2 and TRBV6-3, could not be told apart with the 87-base-pair reads, so those segments were excluded. Most CMV-associated TCR beta chains appeared to be HLA-restricted in a later analysis, and the HLA associations seemed to be driven largely by CMV exposure. Across donors, most TCR sequences were observed very rarely, whereas some public TCRs were present in many individuals. Roughly uniform sequencing depth across donors was assumed in presence/absence analyses, although this assumption may not hold. For the cohort, immune exposure information was limited to CMV serostatus. The authors suggested that the approach could potentially be generalized to other disease states and immunological phenotypes.

The library relied on the immunoSEQ multiplex PCR assay. A mixture of 60 forward primers for TCR Vbeta segments and 13 reverse primers for TCR Jbeta segments was used in the multiplex PCR. The CDR3 region of rearranged TCR beta genes was amplified from genomic DNA by a multiplex PCR assay. On the Illumina HiSeq System, the amplified TCR beta libraries were sequenced as 87-base-pair reads. As for the original processing: A later analysis tallied around 82 million unique TCR beta chains across the approximately 670 repertoires, and approximately 12 million of those chains were shared by two or more donors. To remove PCR and sequencing errors, raw reads were error-corrected and collapsed into unique sequences using a nearest-neighbor algorithm that merged closely related sequences. Alignment of CDR3 sequences to IMGT reference sequences was used to assign V, D and J gene segments. For a sequence to be retained, a match of at least six nucleotides was required to both a V gene segment and a J gene segment. A rearrangement was called productive if the CDR3 had no stop codons and remained in frame with V and J, and every other rearrangement was called non-productive. CDR3 was defined according to IMGT convention as the region running from the second conserved V-encoded cysteine to the conserved J-encoded phenylalanine. The earlier analysis of about 610 of the donors excluded any sequence lacking an unambiguous match to a single V gene segment. An earlier analysis of a few hundred of the donors classified V segments as functional when productive rearrangements were above 56.7% and as segregating when the standard deviation between donors was above 5%. A statistical classification framework was developed to diagnose cytomegalovirus status using the catalog of TCR beta chain sequences. A later analysis assigned V and J genes by comparing TCR nucleotide sequences with IMGT/GENE-DB human TR gene sequences. A later analysis assigned CDR3 sequences and most-parsimonious VDJ recombination scenarios with the TCRdist pipeline. A later analysis defined each TCR beta chain by its CDR3 amino acid sequence plus V-gene family, and excluded reads lacking a unique V-gene family. As a way to deal with suspected cross-contamination and a sequencing artifact, a later analysis dropped approximately 570 nucleotide sequences that were highly shared and had low generation probability. A later analysis calculated a clonal expansion index for each public chain from normalized within-repertoire ranks of inferred template counts. In a later analysis, generation probabilities were computed using a VDJ recombination model fitted to out-of-frame rearrangements, and the results were checked against IGoR. In a later analysis, TCR-TCR, TCR-HLA and TCR-CMV co-occurrence was scored with hypergeometric tests, and a repertoire-size bias correction was applied to TCR pairs. False discovery rates were estimated in a later analysis by permuting HLA or CMV assignments 20 times. A later analysis grouped co-occurring TCRs with DBSCAN, adding TCRdist sequence similarity when clustering within HLA-allele-positive subsets. Repertoires with fewer than 30,000 or more than 120,000 public chains were left out of co-occurrence clustering, as were five repertoires with anomalous nucleotide sharing. TCRdb provides this immuneACCESS table in a form limited to in-frame rearrangements. Some clones are lacking; in checked studies, under half of them reflect an unresolved V gene, and why the rest are absent is not known. The V and J calls and clone size were taken over from that table, and D and trimming were inferred from the DNA. The sample records approximately 240,000 clones, around 89% of which are singletons. The ten largest account for about 1% of the sample.

The CDR3, from cysteine to phenylalanine, totals 13 residues. Only the CDR3 DNA stays, 39 bases, in frame from base 1. V is clipped by 3 bases and J by 3 bases, and the sequence between their germline boundaries is 8 bases long. The germline V gene (reference sequence) yields LNHDA for CDR1 and SQIVND for CDR2. In total, 666 healthy bone marrow donors made up the cohort. All cohort members were sampled while nominally healthy, although unrecorded immune exposures were likely present. The donor was CMV seronegative and belonged to the group of 380 or so seronegative cohort members. A peripheral blood sample was collected from each donor, and TCR beta sequencing was performed on peripheral blood mononuclear cells. The Qiagen DNeasy Blood Extraction Kit was used to extract genomic DNA from the blood cell samples. As regards this clone: Its antigen remains unidentified. Base qualities are not recorded, but no much larger clone differs from it by a single base.

The sequenced material came from PBMCs. The source is a woman aged 18-30 years in good health and CMV-seronegative. Recombination connected TRBV19 to TRBJ1-1; no D gene can be assigned with confidence. For the CDR3, the sequence is CASSIVGDTEAFF. In nucleotide form, the sequence is TGTGCCAGTAGTATCGTGGGCGACACTGAAGCTTTCTTT. The CDR3 plus the reference TRBV19 and TRBJ1-1 genes for the other parts give the full variable domain: DGGITQSPKYLFRKEGQNVTLSCEQNLNHDAMYWYRQDPGQGLRLIYYSQIVNDFQKGDIAEGYSVSREKKESFPLTVTSAQKNPTAFYLCASSIVGDTEAFFGQGTRLTVV.